This T cell receptor beta chain stems from a study of blood T cell repertoires in COVID-19. Study details: From the United States, Italy and Spain came samples of acute and convalescent COVID-19.

Germline V gene sequence: CDR1 MDHEN, CDR2 SYDVKM. The V segment lost 3 bases and the J segment 8 bases; nucleotides outside the gene matches: 11. The CDR3 is 16 amino acids. Repertoires were generated with immunoSEQ multiplex PCR, while TCRdb's copy carries only in-frame clones and drops some. The sample carries approximately 160,000 clones, around nine tenths recorded once. This TCR derives from a man in his 60s with COVID-19, enrolled during active disease. Sequencing was done on a sample of peripheral blood. The chain employs TRBV28 and TRBJ1-4; 8 bases map to TRBD1. The CDR3 sequence is CASSLLLGTGLEKLFF. CDR3 bases: TGTGCCAGCAGTTTGTTGCTAGGGACAGGCCTAGAAAAACTGTTTTTT.